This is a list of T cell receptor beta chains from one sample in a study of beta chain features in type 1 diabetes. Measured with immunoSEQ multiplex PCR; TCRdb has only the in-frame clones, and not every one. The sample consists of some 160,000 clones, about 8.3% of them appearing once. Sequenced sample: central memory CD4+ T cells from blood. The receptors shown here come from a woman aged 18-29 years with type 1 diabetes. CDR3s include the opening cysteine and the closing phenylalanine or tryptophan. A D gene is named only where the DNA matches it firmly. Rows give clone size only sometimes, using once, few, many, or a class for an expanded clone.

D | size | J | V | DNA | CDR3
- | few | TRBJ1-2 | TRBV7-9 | TGTGCCAGCAGCTCCTTCAACTCTTTTCTGGGCTACACCTTC | CASSSFNSFLGYTF
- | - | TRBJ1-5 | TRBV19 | TGTGCCAGTAGTGTCGCAGGGGCCCAGGAGGGCAATCAGCCCCAGCATTTT | CASSVAGAQEGNQPQHF
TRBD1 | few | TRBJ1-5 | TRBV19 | TGTGCCAGTAGGACGGACAGGGGGTACAATCAGCCCCAGCATTTT | CASRTDRGYNQPQHF
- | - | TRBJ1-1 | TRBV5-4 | TGTGCCAGCAGCTTGGTACAGGGCGTTCACACTGAAGCTTTCTTT | CASSLVQGVHTEAFF
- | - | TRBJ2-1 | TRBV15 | TGTGCCACCAGCCCCACGGCAGGGACAAAGAAAGGAGAGCAGTTCTTC | CATSPTAGTKKGEQFF
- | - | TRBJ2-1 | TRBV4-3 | TGCGCCAGCAGCCAAGCCGCCGTCCCGACTGATCACTACAATGAGCAGTTCTTC | CASSQAAVPTDHYNEQFF
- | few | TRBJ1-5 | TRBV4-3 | TGCGCCAGCAGCCCGGACTTAGATCAGCCCCAGCATTTT | CASSPDLDQPQHF
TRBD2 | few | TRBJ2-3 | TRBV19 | TGTGCCAGTAGGAGGCGGGGGAGAAGCACAGATACGCAGTATTTT | CASRRRGRSTDTQYF
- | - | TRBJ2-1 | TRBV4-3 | TGCGCCAGCAGCCAAGAAGTTTTCCGGGAGCAGTTCTTC | CASSQEVFREQFF
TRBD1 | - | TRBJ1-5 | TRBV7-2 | TGTGCCAGCAGCTTAGCCCAGGGGGGTAATCAGCCCCAGCATTTT | CASSLAQGGNQPQHF
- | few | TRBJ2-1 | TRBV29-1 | TGCACCCATGCTGGGGCCCACTACAATGAGCAGTTCTTC | CTHAGAHYNEQFF
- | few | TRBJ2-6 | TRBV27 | TGTGCCAGCAGTTTTTGGAGCTCTGGGGCCAACGTCCTGACTTTC | CASSFWSSGANVLTF
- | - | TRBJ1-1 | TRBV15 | TGTGCCACCAGCAGGGTTGAGACTGAAGCTTTCTTT | CATSRVETEAFF
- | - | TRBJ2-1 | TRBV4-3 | TGCGCCAGCAGCCAAGGTTCTAGCCTGTCCTACAATGAGCAGTTCTTC | CASSQGSSLSYNEQFF
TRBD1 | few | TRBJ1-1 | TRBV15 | TGTGCCACCAGCAGAGACAGACAGGGCCAGTACACTGAAGCTTTCTTT | CATSRDRQGQYTEAFF
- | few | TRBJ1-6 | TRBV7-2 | TGTGCCAGCAGCTGGGCTAGTAGGGGCGCGGATTCACCCCTCCACTTT | CASSWASRGADSPLHF
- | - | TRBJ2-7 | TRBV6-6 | TGTGCCAGCAGCTACCAGGGCCCCGAGCAGTACTTC | CASSYQGPEQYF
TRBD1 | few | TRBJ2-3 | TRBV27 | TGTGCCAACCCGAGGGGACAGGGAACAGATACGCAGTATTTT | CANPRGQGTDTQYF
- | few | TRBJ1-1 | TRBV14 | TGTGCCAGCAGCCACCAGGGAAGCACTGAAGCTTTCTTT | CASSHQGSTEAFF
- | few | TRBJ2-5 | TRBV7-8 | TGTGCCAGCAGCTTCGGGGGTGGAGAGACCCAGTACTTC | CASSFGGGETQYF
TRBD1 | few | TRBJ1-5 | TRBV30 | TGTGCCTGGGCCGGGACAGGGAATCAGCCCCAGCATTTT | CAWAGTGNQPQHF
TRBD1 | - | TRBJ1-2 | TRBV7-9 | TGTGCCAGCAGCGCGGGACAGGGCTATGGCTACACCTTC | CASSAGQGYGYTF
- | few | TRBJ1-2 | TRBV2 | TGTGCCAGCAGTGAAAACTCCTATGGCTACACCTTC | CASSENSYGYTF
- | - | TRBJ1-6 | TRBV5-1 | TGCGCCAGCAGCTTGGCCGGGGAAAATTCACCCCTCCACTTT | CASSLAGENSPLHF
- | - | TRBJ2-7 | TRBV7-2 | TGTGCCAGCAGCTTACGGTTAGTCTACGAGCAGTACTTC | CASSLRLVYEQYF
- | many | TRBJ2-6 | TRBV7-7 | TGTGCTAGCAGCCCGGGACGGACTATAAGCTCTGGGGCCAACGTCCTGACTTTC | CASSPGRTISSGANVLTF
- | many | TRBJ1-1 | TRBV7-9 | TGTGCCAGCAGCTTAAGCGGGCCGAACACTGAAGCTTTCTTT | CASSLSGPNTEAFF
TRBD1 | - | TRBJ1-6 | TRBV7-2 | TGTGCCAGCAGCTTGTCGGGCACAGGGGAAAATTCACCCCTCCACTTT | CASSLSGTGENSPLHF
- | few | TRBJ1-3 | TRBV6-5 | TGTGCCAGTACAGGCTCTGGAAACACCATATATTTT | CASTGSGNTIYF
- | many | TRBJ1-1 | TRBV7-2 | TGTGCCAGCAGCCGACGGACAGACACTGAAGCTTTCTTT | CASSRRTDTEAFF
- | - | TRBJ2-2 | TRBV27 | TGTGCCAGCCGTCGACAGGTTGGGGTGACCGGGGAGCTGTTTTTT | CASRRQVGVTGELFF
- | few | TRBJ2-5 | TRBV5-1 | TGCGCCAGCAGCACGTCCGGGGACCAAGAGACCCAGTACTTC | CASSTSGDQETQYF
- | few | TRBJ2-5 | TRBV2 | TGTGCCAGCAGTTTCGAGTCTCGAGAGACCCAGTACTTC | CASSFESRETQYF
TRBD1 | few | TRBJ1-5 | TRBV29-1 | TGCAGCGTTGAAGGCCCGACAGGGAATAGCAATCAGCCCCAGCATTTT | CSVEGPTGNSNQPQHF
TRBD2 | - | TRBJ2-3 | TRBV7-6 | TGTGCCAGCAGCCCACGAGCGGGGGACATACTCACAGATACGCAGTATTTT | CASSPRAGDILTDTQYF
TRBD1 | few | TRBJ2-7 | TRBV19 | TGTGCCAGTACCCCACAGTGGGGACAGGGCGCGCGGGAGCAGTACTTC | CASTPQWGQGAREQYF
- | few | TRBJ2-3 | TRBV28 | TGTGCCAGCAAAACAGGGAGCACAGATACGCAGTATTTT | CASKTGSTDTQYF
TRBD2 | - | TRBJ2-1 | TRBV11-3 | TGTGCCAGCAGCTTAGGCGGGGGGGGATACAATGAGCAGTTCTTC | CASSLGGGGYNEQFF
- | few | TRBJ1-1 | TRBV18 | TGTGCCAGCTCAGAAGGGGGGAACACTGAAGCTTTCTTT | CASSEGGNTEAFF
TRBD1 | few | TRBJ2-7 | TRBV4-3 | TGCGCCAGCAGCCAAGCCCGGACAGGGGGACACGAGCAGTACTTC | CASSQARTGGHEQYF
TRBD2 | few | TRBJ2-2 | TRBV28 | TGTGCCAGCAGTCCGTGGACTAGCGGAGGACTCTACACCGGGGAGCTGTTTTTT | CASSPWTSGGLYTGELFF
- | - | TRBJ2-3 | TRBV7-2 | TGTGCCAGCAGCACAGTACACGGAGATACGCAGTATTTT | CASSTVHGDTQYF
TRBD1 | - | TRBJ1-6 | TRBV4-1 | TGCGCCAGCAGCCAAGAAATAGGGGGACAGTTCGATTCACCCCTCCACTTT | CASSQEIGGQFDSPLHF
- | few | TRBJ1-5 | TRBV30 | TGTGCCTGGAGGGGGCCGCGTCAGCCCCAGCATTTT | CAWRGPRQPQHF
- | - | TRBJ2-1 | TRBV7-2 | TGTGCCAGCAGCCCTCGTTACAATGAGCAGTTCTTC | CASSPRYNEQFF
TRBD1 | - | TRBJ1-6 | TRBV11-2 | TGTGCCAGCATAGGACAGGGTGGGTCTAATTCACCCCTCCACTTT | CASIGQGGSNSPLHF
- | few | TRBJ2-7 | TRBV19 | TGTGCCAGTAGCTCGACAGGATACTACGAGCAGTACTTC | CASSSTGYYEQYF
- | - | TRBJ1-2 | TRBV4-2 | TGTGCCAGCAGCCAAGAACGTAACGAGAACTATGGCTACACCTTC | CASSQERNENYGYTF
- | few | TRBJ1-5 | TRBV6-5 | TGTGCCAGCAGTTATAATAGCAATCAGCCCCAGCATTTT | CASSYNSNQPQHF
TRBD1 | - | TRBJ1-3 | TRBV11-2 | TGTGCCAGCAGCCCGAGGACAGGGGGCCGAAACACCATATATTTT | CASSPRTGGRNTIYF
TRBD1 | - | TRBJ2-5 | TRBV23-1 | TGCGCCAGCAGTCAATCTTTGGGGACAGGACCCAGGGAGACCCAGTACTTC | CASSQSLGTGPRETQYF
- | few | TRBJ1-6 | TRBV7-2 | TGTGCCAGCAGCTTAGTTCGGGATTCACCCCTCCACTTT | CASSLVRDSPLHF
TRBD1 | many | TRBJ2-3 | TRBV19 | TGTGCCAGTCAATATGGGACAGCCACAGATACGCAGTATTTT | CASQYGTATDTQYF
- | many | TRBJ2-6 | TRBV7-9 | TGTGCCAGCAGCCCAAATCGGGGCTCTGGGGCCAACGTCCTGACTTTC | CASSPNRGSGANVLTF
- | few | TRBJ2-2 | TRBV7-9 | TGTGCCAGCAGCTTTTCGGTCGGCGGGGAGCTGTTTTTT | CASSFSVGGELFF